This TCR beta chain is from a study of blood T cell repertoires in COVID-19 (TCRdb year 2020). With respect to the entire study: Collaborator samples came from the United States, Italy and Spain and covered acute and convalescent phases of COVID-19. The prospective study material was composed of cDNA or gDNA derived from T cells, B-cell-depleted T cells, or PBMCs. Subjects who had been exposed to COVID-19, were actively infected with it, or had recovered from it provided the deeply sampled blood TCRbeta repertoires that made up the dataset. The repertoires were made available in a free public database intended to serve as a resource for research on the immune response to SARS-CoV-2. Samples were obtained from the ongoing ImmuneRACE study (first 160 participants) and from over a thousand subjects provided by 6 global collaborators. Sample metadata almost always included a de-identified subject ID, COVID-19 status, age in years and sex. Where available, HLA class I and class II types were taken from metadata supplied by the sample provider and were not determined by assay-based typing. Overall study results and their limits: Clinical and demographic metadata were provided uncurated, with the amount varying by source and participant.

In Seattle, one collaborating source enrolled patients while the infection was active and tracked those patients longitudinally over the course of disease. Whole blood was collected in K2EDTA tubes by collaborating institutions according to the institutions' own protocols. For TCRbeta analysis, collaborators shipped samples as frozen whole blood, isolated PBMCs, or DNA extracted from either of those sample types. The immunoSEQ Assay, a bias-controlled multiplex PCR, was used to amplify TCRbeta CDR3 regions from genomic DNA. In the source study's methods: The number of nucleated cells in each sample was estimated from the amplification of reference gene primers within the assay. To quantify the absolute abundance of each unique TCRbeta CDR3 rearrangement, sequence reads were collapsed and filtered. For each sample, productive Simpson clonality was calculated as the square root of Simpson's diversity index across productive rearrangements. In its TCRdb copy, this immuneACCESS table keeps in-frame sequences only and misses some clones. Where compared with another copy, unresolved V genes explain less than half of these, and the others have no known cause. The DNA gave D and trimming, while V, J and clone size come from that table. This sample comprises about 170,000 clones, roughly 93% of them detected only once. The ten largest clonotypes hold about 4.9% of the sample.

The germline V gene encodes CDR1 KGHSH and CDR2 LQKENI. Including the terminal cysteine and phenylalanine, the CDR3 comprises 16 residues. Only the CDR3 region is kept as DNA, spanning 48 bases read in frame from base 1. V lost 0 bases and J lost 4 bases, and the count of bases not matched to a germline gene is 9. This clone has a single count. It has no known antigen specificity. No much larger clone is present one base from it, and per-base qualities are unavailable. The V and J segments used are TRBV18 and TRBJ2-7; 7 junctional bases match TRBD1. The sequence derives from a man younger than 30 with COVID-19, enrolled during active disease. The sample comprised peripheral blood. The nucleotide sequence reads as follows: TGTGCCAGCTCACCACCGGGGACAGAGGGCTTATACGAGCAGTACTTC. Protein translation: CASSPPGTEGLYEQYF.